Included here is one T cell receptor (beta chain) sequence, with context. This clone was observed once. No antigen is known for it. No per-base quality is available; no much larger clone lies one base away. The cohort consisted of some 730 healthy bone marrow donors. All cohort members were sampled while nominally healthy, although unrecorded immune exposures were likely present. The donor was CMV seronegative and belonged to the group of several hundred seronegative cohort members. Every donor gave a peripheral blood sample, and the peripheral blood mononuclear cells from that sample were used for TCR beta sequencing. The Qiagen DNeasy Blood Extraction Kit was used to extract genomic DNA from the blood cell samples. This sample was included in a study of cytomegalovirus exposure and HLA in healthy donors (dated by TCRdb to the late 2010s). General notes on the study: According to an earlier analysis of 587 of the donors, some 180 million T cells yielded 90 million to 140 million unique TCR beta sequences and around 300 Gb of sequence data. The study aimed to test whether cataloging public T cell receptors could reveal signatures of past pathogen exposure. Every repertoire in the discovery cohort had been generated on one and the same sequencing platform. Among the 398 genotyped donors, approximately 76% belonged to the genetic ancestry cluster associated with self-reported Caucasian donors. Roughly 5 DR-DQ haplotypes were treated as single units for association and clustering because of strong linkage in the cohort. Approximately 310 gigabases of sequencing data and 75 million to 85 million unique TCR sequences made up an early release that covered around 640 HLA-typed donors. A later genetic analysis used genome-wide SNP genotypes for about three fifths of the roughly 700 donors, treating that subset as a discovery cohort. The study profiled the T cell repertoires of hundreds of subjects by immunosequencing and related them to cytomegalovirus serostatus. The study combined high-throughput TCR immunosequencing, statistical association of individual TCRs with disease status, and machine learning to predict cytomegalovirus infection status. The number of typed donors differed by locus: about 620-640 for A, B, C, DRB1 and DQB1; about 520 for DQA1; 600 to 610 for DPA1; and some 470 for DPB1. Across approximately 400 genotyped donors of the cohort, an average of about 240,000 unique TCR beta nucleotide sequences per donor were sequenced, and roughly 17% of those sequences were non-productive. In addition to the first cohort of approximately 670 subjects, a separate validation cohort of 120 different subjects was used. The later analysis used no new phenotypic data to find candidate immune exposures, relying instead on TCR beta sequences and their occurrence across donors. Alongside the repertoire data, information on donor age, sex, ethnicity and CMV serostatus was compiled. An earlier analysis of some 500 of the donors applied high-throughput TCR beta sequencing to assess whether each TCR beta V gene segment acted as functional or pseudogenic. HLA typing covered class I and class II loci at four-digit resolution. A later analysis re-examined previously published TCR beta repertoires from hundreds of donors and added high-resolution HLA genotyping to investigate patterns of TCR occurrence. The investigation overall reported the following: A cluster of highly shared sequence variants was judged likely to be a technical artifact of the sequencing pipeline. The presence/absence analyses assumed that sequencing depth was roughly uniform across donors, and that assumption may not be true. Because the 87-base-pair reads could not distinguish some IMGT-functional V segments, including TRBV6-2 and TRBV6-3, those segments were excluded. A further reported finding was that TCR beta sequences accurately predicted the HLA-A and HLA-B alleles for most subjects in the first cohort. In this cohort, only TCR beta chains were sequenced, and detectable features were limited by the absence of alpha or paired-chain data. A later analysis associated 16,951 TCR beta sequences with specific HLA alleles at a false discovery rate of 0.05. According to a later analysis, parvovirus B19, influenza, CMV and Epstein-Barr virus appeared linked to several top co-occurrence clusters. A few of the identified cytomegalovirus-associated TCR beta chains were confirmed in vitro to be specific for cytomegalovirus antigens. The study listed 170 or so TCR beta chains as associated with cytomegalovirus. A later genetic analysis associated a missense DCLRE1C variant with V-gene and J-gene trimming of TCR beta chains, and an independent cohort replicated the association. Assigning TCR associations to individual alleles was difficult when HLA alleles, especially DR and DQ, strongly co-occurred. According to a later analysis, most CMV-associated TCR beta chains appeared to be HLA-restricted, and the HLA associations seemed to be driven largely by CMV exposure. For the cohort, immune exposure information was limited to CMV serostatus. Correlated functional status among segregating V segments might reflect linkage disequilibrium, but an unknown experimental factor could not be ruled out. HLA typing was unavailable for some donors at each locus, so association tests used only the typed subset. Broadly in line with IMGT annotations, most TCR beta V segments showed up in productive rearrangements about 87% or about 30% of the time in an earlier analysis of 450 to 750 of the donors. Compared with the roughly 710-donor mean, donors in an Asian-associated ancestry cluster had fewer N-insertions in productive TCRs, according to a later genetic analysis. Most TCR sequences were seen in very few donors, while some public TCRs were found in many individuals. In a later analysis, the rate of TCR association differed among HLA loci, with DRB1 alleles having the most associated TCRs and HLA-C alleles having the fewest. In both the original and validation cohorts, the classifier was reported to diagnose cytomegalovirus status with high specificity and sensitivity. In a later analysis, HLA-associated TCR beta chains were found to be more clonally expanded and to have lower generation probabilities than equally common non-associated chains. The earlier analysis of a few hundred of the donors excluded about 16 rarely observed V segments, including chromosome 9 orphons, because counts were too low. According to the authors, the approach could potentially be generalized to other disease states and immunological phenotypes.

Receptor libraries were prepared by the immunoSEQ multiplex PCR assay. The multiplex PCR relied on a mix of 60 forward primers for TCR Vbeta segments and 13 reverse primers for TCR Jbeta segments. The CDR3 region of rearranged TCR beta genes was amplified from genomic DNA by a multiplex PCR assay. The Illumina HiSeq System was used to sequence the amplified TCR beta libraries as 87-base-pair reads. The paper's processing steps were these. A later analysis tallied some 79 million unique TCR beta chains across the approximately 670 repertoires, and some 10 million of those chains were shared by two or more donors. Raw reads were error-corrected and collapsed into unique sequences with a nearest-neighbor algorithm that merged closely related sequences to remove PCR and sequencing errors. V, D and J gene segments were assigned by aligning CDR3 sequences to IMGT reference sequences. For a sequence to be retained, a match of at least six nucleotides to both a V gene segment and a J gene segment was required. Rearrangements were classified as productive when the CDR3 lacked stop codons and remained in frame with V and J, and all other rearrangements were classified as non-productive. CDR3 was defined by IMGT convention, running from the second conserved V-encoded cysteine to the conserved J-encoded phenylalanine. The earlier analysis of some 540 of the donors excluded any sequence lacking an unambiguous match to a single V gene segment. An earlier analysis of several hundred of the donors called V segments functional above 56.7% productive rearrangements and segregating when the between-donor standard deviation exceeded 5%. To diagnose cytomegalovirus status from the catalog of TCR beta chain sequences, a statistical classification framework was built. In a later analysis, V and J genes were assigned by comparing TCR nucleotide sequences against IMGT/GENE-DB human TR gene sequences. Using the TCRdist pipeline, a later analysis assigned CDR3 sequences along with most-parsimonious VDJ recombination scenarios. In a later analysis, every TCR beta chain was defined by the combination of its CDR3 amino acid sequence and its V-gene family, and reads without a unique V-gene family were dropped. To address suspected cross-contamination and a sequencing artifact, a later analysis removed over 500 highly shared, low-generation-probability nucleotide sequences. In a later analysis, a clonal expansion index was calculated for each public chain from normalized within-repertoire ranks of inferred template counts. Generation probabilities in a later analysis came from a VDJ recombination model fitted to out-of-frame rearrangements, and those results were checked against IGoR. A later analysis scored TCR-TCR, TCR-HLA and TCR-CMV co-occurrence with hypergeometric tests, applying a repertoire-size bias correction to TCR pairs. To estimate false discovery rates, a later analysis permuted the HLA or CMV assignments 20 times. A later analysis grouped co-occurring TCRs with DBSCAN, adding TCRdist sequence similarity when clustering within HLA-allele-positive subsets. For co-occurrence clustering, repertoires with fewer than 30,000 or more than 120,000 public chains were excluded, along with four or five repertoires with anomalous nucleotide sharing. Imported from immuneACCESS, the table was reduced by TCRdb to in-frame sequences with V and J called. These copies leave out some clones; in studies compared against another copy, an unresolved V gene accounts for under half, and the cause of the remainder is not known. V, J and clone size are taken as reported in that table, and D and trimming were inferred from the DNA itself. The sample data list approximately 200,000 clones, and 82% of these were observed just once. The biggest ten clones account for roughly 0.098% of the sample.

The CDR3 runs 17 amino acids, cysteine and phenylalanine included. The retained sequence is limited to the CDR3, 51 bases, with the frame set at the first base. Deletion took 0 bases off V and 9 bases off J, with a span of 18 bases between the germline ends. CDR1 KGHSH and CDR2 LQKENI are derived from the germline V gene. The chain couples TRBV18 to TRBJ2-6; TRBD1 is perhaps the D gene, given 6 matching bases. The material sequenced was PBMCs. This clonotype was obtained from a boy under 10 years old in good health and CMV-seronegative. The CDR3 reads CASSPPGAGSGINVLTF. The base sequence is TGTGCCAGCTCACCACCGGGGGCCGGGTCGGGGATCAACGTCCTGACTTTC.